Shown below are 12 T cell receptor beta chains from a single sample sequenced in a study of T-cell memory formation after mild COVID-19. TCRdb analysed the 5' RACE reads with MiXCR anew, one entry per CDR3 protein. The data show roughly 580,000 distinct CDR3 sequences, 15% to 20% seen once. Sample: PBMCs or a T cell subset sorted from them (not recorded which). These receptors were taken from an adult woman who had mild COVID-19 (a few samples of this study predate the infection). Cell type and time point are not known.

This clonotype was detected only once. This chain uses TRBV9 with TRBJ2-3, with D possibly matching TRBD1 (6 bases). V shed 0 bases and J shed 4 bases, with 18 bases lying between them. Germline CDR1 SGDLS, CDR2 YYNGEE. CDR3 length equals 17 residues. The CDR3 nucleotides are TGTGCCAGCAGCGTAGAATCGGCAGGGGTTGGGCCAGATACGCAGTATTTT. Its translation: CASSVESAGVGPDTQYF.

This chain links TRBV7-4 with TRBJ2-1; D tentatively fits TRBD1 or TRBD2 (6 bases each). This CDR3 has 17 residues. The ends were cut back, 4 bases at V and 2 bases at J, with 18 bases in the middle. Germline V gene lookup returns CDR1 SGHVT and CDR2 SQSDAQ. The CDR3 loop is CASSSRGTGGPYNEQFF. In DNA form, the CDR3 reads TGTGCCAGCAGCTCTAGGGGGACTGGGGGTCCCTACAATGAGCAGTTCTTC. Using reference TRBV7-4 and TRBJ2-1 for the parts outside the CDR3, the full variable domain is GAGVSQSPRYKVAKRGRDVALRCDSISGHVTLYWYRQTLGQGSEVLTYSQSDAQRDKSGRPSGRFSAERPERSVSTLKIQRTEQGDSAVYLCASSSRGTGGPYNEQFFGPGTRLTVL.

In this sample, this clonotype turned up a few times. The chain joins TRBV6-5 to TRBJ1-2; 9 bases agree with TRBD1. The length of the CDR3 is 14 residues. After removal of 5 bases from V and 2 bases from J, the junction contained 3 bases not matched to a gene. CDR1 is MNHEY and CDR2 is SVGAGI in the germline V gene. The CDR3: CASSHGTGNYGYTF. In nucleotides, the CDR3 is TGTGCCAGCAGTCACGGGACAGGGAACTATGGCTACACCTTC.

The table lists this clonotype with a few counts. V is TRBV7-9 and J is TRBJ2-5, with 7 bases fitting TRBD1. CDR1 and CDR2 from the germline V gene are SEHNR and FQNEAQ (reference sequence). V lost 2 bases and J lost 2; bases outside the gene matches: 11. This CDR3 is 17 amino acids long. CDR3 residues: CASSLSEAGTEQETQYF. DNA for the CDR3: TGTGCCAGCAGCTTATCCGAGGCAGGGACAGAGCAAGAGACCCAGTACTTC.

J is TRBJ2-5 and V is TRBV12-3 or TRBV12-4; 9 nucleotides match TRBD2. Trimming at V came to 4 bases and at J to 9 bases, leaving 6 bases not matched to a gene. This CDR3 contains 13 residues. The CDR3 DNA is TGTGCCAGCAGTTGGGCTAGCGGGACGGCCCAGTACTTC. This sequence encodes CASSWASGTAQYF.

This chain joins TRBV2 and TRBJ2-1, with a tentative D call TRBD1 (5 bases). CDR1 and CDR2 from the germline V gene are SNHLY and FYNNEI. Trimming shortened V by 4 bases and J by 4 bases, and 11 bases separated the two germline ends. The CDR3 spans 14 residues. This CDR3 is CASSVGVRYNEQFF. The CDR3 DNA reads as TGTGCCAGCAGTGTAGGGGTACGGTACAATGAGCAGTTCTTC.

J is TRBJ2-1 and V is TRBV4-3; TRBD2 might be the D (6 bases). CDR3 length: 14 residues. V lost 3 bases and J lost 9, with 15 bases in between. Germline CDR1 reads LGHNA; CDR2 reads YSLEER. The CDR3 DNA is TGCGCCAGCAGCCAGCGGCTGGGGGGTGGTGAGCAGTTCTTC. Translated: CASSQRLGGGEQFF.

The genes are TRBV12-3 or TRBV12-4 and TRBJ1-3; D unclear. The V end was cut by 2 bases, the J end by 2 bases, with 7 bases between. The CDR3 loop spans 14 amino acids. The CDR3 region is CASSLMGAGNTIYF. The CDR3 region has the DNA TGTGCCAGCAGTTTAATGGGAGCTGGAAACACCATATATTTT.

The CDR3 loop reads CSARRKYDSSRNEAFF. CDR3 bases: TGCAGTGCTAGAAGGAAGTATGACTCTTCTCGGAATGAAGCTTTCTTT. The chain carries TRBV20-1 and TRBJ1-1; D is uncertain. The germline V and J ends were trimmed by 2 bases and 7 bases, with 23 bases remaining between them. The CDR3 loop spans 16 amino acids. The germline gives CDR1 DFQATT, CDR2 SNEGSKA (reference sequence).

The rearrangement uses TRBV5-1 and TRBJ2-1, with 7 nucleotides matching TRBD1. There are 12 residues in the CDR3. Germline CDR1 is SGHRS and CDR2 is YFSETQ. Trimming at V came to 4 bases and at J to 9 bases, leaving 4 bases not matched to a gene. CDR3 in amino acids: CASSQNRGEQFF. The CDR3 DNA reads TGCGCCAGCAGCCAAAACAGGGGTGAGCAGTTCTTC.

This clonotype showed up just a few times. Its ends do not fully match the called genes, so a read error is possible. CDR3 amino acids: CASSPSWGKGYTEQFF. The CDR3 DNA reads TGCGCCAGCAGCCCGTCGTGGGGGAAGGGCTACACTGAGCAGTTCTTC. The chain links TRBV5-1 to TRBJ2-1, with D perhaps assigned TRBD1 or TRBD2 (5 bases each). This CDR3 is built from 16 residues. Germline assignment: CDR1 SGHRS and CDR2 YFSETQ.

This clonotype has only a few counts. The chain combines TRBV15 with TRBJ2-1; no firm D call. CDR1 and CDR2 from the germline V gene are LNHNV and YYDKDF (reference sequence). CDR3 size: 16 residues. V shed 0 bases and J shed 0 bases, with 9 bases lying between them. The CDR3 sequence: CATSRDPSSSYNEQFF. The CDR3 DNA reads TGTGCCACCAGCAGAGATCCTAGTTCCTCCTACAATGAGCAGTTCTTC. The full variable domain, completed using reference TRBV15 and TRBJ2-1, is DAMVIQNPRYQVTQFGKPVTLSCSQTLNHNVMYWYQQKSSQAPKLLFHYYDKDFNNEADTPDNFQSRRPNTSFCFLDIRSPGLGDTAMYLCATSRDPSSSYNEQFFGPGTRLTVL.